These 10 T cell receptor beta chains came from one sample sequenced in a study of T cell repertoires in cytomegalovirus infection. TCRdb processed the reads anew with MiXCR; each CDR3 protein has one entry. The sample gives 250,000 to 300,000 distinct CDR3 sequences, roughly 13% of which show up once; 7.5% to 10% is in the top ten. The specimen was PBMCs. These TCRs come from a human donor in good health (CMV status not recorded). Some clones in this sample may be carry-over from other donors' samples.

This clonotype was detected many times. The chain recombines TRBV7-2 with TRBJ1-2; D is ambiguous. Germline V lookup: CDR1 SGHTA, CDR2 FQGNSA. The ends were cut back, 5 bases at V and 4 bases at J, with 11 bases in the middle. This CDR3 is built from 13 residues. This chain's CDR3 is CASSPDGSYGYTF. The CDR3 DNA follows: TGTGCCAGCAGCCCCGACGGCTCCTATGGCTACACCTTC.

This clonotype was counted only a few times. J is TRBJ1-4 and V is TRBV20-1, with 8 bases aligning to TRBD1. V dropped 6 bases and J dropped 3; count of bases not matched to a gene: 6. CDR1 DFQATT and CDR2 SNEGSKA come from the germline V gene (reference sequence). The CDR3 sequence is 14 residues long. As DNA, the CDR3 is TGCAGTGCCCGGACAGGGAAGGCTAATGAAAAACTGTTTTTT. This codes for CSARTGKANEKLFF.

The chain recombines TRBV9 with TRBJ1-6; D uncertain. CDR3 length: 14 amino acids. Germline lookup yields CDR1 SGDLS and CDR2 YYNGEE. Trimming stripped 0 bases from V and 8 bases from J, with 9 bases between. The CDR3 here is CASSVDGSDSPLHF. CDR3 DNA: TGTGCCAGCAGCGTAGATGGTTCGGATTCACCCCTCCACTTT.

The chain carries TRBV2 and TRBJ1-5; perhaps TRBD1 as D (6 bases). The germline V and J ends were trimmed by 5 bases and 4 bases, with 12 bases remaining between them. This CDR3 has 14 residues. Germline CDR1 SNHLY, CDR2 FYNNEI. Here the CDR3 reads CASSPTGLNQPQHF. The CDR3 DNA sequence: TGTGCCAGCAGTCCAACAGGGTTGAATCAGCCCCAGCATTTT. Full variable domain (missing parts from reference TRBV2 and TRBJ1-5): EPEVTQTPSHQVTQMGQEVILRCVPISNHLYFYWYRQILGQKVEFLVSFYNNEISEKSEIFDDQFSVERPDGSNFTLKIRSTKLEDSAMYFCASSPTGLNQPQHFGDGTRLSIL.

This clonotype appeared a single time. The V gene is TRBV28, the J gene TRBJ2-7; D gene unclear. CDR3 length: 11 residues. V lost 3 bases to trimming and J lost 7 bases, with 7 bases between them. Germline-derived CDR1 and CDR2 are MDHEN and SYDVKM. The CDR3 spells CASSLSREQYF. The CDR3 DNA reads as TGTGCCAGCAGTTTGTCGAGGGAGCAGTACTTC.

Only a few counts were recorded for this clonotype. The J gene is TRBJ2-5, the V gene TRBV5-1; D is undetermined. This CDR3 has 14 residues. The V gene's germline CDR1 is SGHRS and CDR2 YFSETQ. Trimming pared 5 bases from V and 5 bases from J, leaving 16 bases between. The CDR3 sequence: CASRQNPSAETQYF. The CDR3 coding sequence is TGCGCCAGCAGACAAAATCCGTCGGCGGAGACCCAGTACTTC. Variable domain in full (rest from reference TRBV5-1 and TRBJ2-5): KAGVTQTPRYLIKTRGQQVTLSCSPISGHRSVSWYQQTPGQGLQFLFEYFSETQRNKGNFPGRFSGRQFSNSRSEMNVSTLELGDSALYLCASRQNPSAETQYFGPGTRLLVL.

This clonotype occurred many times. J is TRBJ1-5 and V is TRBV28, with D possibly TRBD1 on 5 matching bases. CDR3 size: 18 residues. Germline CDR1 MDHEN, CDR2 SYDVKM. Trimming stripped 2 bases from V and 5 bases from J, with 22 bases between. In nucleotides, the CDR3 is TGTGCCAGCAGTTTAGGCGAGTGGGGGAAGAGGACTTATCAGCCCCAGCATTTT. Translated, it gives CASSLGEWGKRTYQPQHF.

This clonotype appeared many times. Mismatch with germline at one junction end may stem from a read error. V usage is TRBV29-1 and J usage is TRBJ1-4; maybe TRBD1 (5 bases). This CDR3 has 14 residues. Germline CDR1 and CDR2: SQVTM and ANQGSEA. The CDR3 DNA reads TGCAGCGTTGAAGATCTAGGGACTAGTGAAAAACTGTTTTTT. It is translated as CSVEDLGTSEKLFF.

In this sample, this clonotype turned up a few times. V usage is TRBV12-3 or TRBV12-4 and J usage is TRBJ2-2, with D possibly matching TRBD1 (6 bases). Deletions cut 6 bases from V and 4 bases from J, with 24 bases between. The CDR3 is 18 amino acids. The DNA for the CDR3 is TGTGCCAGCAGCCCACCATGGAAGGGGGATACTCTCACCGGGGAGCTGTTTTTT. Protein product: CASSPPWKGDTLTGELFF.

CDR3: CASSHPGLLNTEAFF. The CDR3, as DNA: TGCGCCAGCAGCCACCCGGGACTGTTGAACACTGAAGCTTTCTTT. The V call is TRBV4-1, the J call TRBJ1-1; D possibly corresponds to TRBD1 (5 bases). The CDR3 totals 15 residues. The germline V and J ends were trimmed by 3 bases and 0 bases, with 11 bases remaining between them. Germline CDR1 and CDR2: MGHRA and YSYEKL.